A selection of T cell receptor beta chains follows, all from one sample in a study of beta chain features in type 1 diabetes. Sequencing used immunoSEQ multiplex PCR; TCRdb keeps in-frame clones, though not all of them. The repertoire holds about 150,000 clones, with 8.5% to 14% as singletons. The sequenced sample was central memory CD4+ T cells from blood. The source is a young man in good health. CDR3s include the opening cysteine and the closing phenylalanine or tryptophan. A D gene is named only where the DNA matches it firmly. Size is omitted from some rows. Given values are once, few, many or a class for expanded clones.

d_gene: TRBD2
abundance: few
v_gene: TRBV5-1
j_gene: TRBJ2-7
CDR3aa: CASSLSLAGASEQYF
CDR3nt: TGCGCCAGCAGCTTGTCACTAGCGGGAGCATCCGAGCAGTACTTC

d_gene: .
abundance: few
v_gene: TRBV18
j_gene: TRBJ2-3
CDR3aa: CASSPASRGFTDTQYF
CDR3nt: TGTGCCAGCTCACCAGCTAGTAGGGGATTCACAGATACGCAGTATTTT

d_gene: .
abundance: many
v_gene: TRBV5-5
j_gene: TRBJ2-1
CDR3aa: CASSQGIWVNEQFF
CDR3nt: TGCGCCAGCAGCCAAGGGATTTGGGTCAATGAGCAGTTCTTC

d_gene: .
abundance: few
v_gene: TRBV7-9
j_gene: TRBJ2-5
CDR3aa: CASSLRRAGEGTQYF
CDR3nt: TGTGCCAGCAGCTTAAGGAGGGCTGGGGAAGGGACCCAGTACTTC

d_gene: TRBD2
abundance: .
v_gene: TRBV4-3
j_gene: TRBJ2-7
CDR3aa: CASSQEASGPTYEQYF
CDR3nt: TGCGCCAGCAGCCAAGAGGCTAGCGGGCCCACCTACGAGCAGTACTTC

d_gene: .
abundance: .
v_gene: TRBV7-2
j_gene: TRBJ1-1
CDR3aa: CASAVQGRGNTEAFF
CDR3nt: TGTGCCAGCGCAGTTCAGGGTCGAGGGAACACTGAAGCTTTCTTT

d_gene: .
abundance: many
v_gene: TRBV7-2
j_gene: TRBJ1-2
CDR3aa: CASSLAGIKLHGYTF
CDR3nt: TGTGCCAGCAGCTTGGCAGGGATAAAACTCCATGGCTACACCTTC

d_gene: .
abundance: few
v_gene: TRBV28
j_gene: TRBJ1-2
CDR3aa: CASSQAGNNYGYTF
CDR3nt: TGTGCCAGCAGCCAGGCCGGGAATAACTATGGCTACACCTTC

d_gene: .
abundance: .
v_gene: TRBV20-1
j_gene: TRBJ1-2
CDR3aa: CSGSRDYGYTF
CDR3nt: TGCAGTGGAAGCAGGGACTATGGCTACACCTTC

d_gene: TRBD2
abundance: few
v_gene: TRBV7-2
j_gene: TRBJ2-5
CDR3aa: CASSPRLAGGRKTQYF
CDR3nt: TGTGCCAGCAGCCCACGACTAGCGGGAGGGCGGAAGACCCAGTACTTC

d_gene: TRBD1
abundance: few
v_gene: TRBV4-1
j_gene: TRBJ1-2
CDR3aa: CASSQRAGGSDYGYTF
CDR3nt: TGCGCCAGCAGCCAAAGGGCAGGGGGCAGTGACTATGGCTACACCTTC

d_gene: .
abundance: few
v_gene: TRBV28
j_gene: TRBJ2-7
CDR3aa: CASRAEGRSNEQYF
CDR3nt: TGTGCCAGCAGGGCCGAGGGCCGCTCGAACGAGCAGTACTTC

d_gene: TRBD1
abundance: .
v_gene: TRBV10-3
j_gene: TRBJ2-7
CDR3aa: CASSTPGQGGWEQYF
CDR3nt: TGTGCCAGCAGTACACCGGGACAGGGTGGTTGGGAGCAGTACTTC

d_gene: TRBD1
abundance: .
v_gene: TRBV27
j_gene: TRBJ1-2
CDR3aa: CASSPHRGLENYGYTF
CDR3nt: TGTGCCAGCAGTCCACACAGGGGTTTGGAAAACTATGGCTACACCTTC

d_gene: .
abundance: .
v_gene: TRBV10-3
j_gene: TRBJ2-7
CDR3aa: CAISEGSYEQYF
CDR3nt: TGTGCCATCAGTGAGGGTTCCTACGAGCAGTACTTC

d_gene: .
abundance: few
v_gene: TRBV29-1
j_gene: TRBJ2-1
CDR3aa: CSEDADGNEQFF
CDR3nt: TGCAGCGAGGACGCCGACGGCAATGAGCAGTTCTTC

d_gene: TRBD1
abundance: few
v_gene: TRBV29-1
j_gene: TRBJ2-1
CDR3aa: CSVSDRGPNNEQFF
CDR3nt: TGCAGCGTGTCCGACAGGGGGCCTAACAATGAGCAGTTCTTC

d_gene: TRBD1
abundance: .
v_gene: TRBV28
j_gene: TRBJ2-4
CDR3aa: CASSSADRNYFNIQYF
CDR3nt: TGTGCCAGCAGTTCAGCGGACAGGAATTATTTCAACATTCAGTACTTC

d_gene: .
abundance: few
v_gene: TRBV12-2
j_gene: TRBJ2-1
CDR3aa: CASRSGLAGDNEQFF
CDR3nt: TGTGCAAGTCGATCGGGACTAGCGGGGGACAATGAGCAGTTCTTC

d_gene: .
abundance: .
v_gene: TRBV7-2
j_gene: TRBJ2-6
CDR3aa: CASSPGRWSGANVLTF
CDR3nt: TGTGCCAGCAGCCCGGGACGGTGGTCTGGGGCCAACGTCCTGACTTTC

d_gene: TRBD2
abundance: .
v_gene: TRBV10-3
j_gene: TRBJ2-7
CDR3aa: CATGTSGFIEQYF
CDR3nt: TGTGCCACCGGGACTAGCGGTTTTATCGAGCAGTACTTC

d_gene: TRBD1
abundance: few
v_gene: TRBV28
j_gene: TRBJ1-2
CDR3aa: CASNEGGYYGYTF
CDR3nt: TGTGCCAGCAACGAAGGGGGCTACTATGGCTACACCTTC

d_gene: .
abundance: few
v_gene: TRBV7-9
j_gene: TRBJ2-5
CDR3aa: CASSPGVRGETQYF
CDR3nt: TGTGCCAGCAGCCCCGGGGTCCGAGGGGAGACCCAGTACTTC

d_gene: TRBD1
abundance: many
v_gene: TRBV9
j_gene: TRBJ2-3
CDR3aa: CASTRTGSSTDTQYF
CDR3nt: TGTGCCAGCACCCGGACAGGATCCAGCACAGATACGCAGTATTTT

d_gene: .
abundance: .
v_gene: TRBV6-1
j_gene: TRBJ1-2
CDR3aa: CASSDRGRINYGYTF
CDR3nt: TGTGCCAGCAGTGACAGGGGACGCATCAACTATGGCTACACCTTC

d_gene: TRBD1
abundance: few
v_gene: TRBV5-1
j_gene: TRBJ2-5
CDR3aa: CASGLGQGLSETQYF
CDR3nt: TGCGCCAGCGGCTTGGGACAGGGTCTTTCGGAGACCCAGTACTTC

d_gene: .
abundance: few
v_gene: TRBV10-2
j_gene: TRBJ2-2
CDR3aa: CASNSNTGELFF
CDR3nt: TGCGCCAGCAACTCGAACACCGGGGAGCTGTTTTTT

d_gene: .
abundance: few
v_gene: TRBV5-1
j_gene: TRBJ2-4
CDR3aa: CASSEGVAKNIQYF
CDR3nt: TGCGCCAGCAGCGAGGGGGTAGCCAAAAACATTCAGTACTTC

d_gene: .
abundance: .
v_gene: TRBV2
j_gene: TRBJ2-3
CDR3aa: CASSGQGSRTDTQYF
CDR3nt: TGTGCCAGCAGTGGGCAGGGGTCGAGAACAGATACGCAGTATTTT

d_gene: .
abundance: .
v_gene: TRBV7-9
j_gene: TRBJ1-1
CDR3aa: CASSQVGGTEAFF
CDR3nt: TGTGCCAGCAGCCAGGTTGGGGGCACTGAAGCTTTCTTT

d_gene: TRBD2
abundance: few
v_gene: TRBV25-1
j_gene: TRBJ2-5
CDR3aa: CASSDGGGWGRKTQYF
CDR3nt: TGTGCCAGCAGTGATGGGGGGGGGTGGGGTAGGAAGACCCAGTACTTC

d_gene: .
abundance: .
v_gene: TRBV7-2
j_gene: TRBJ1-1
CDR3aa: CASSSFLEAFF
CDR3nt: TGTGCCAGCAGCTCTTTTCTTGAAGCTTTCTTT

d_gene: TRBD1
abundance: few
v_gene: TRBV28
j_gene: TRBJ1-2
CDR3aa: CTSAGTGDSDNYGYTF
CDR3nt: TGTACTTCCGCCGGGACAGGGGATAGTGATAACTATGGCTACACCTTC

d_gene: .
abundance: few
v_gene: TRBV10-3
j_gene: TRBJ1-2
CDR3aa: CAISEWGSYGYTF
CDR3nt: TGTGCCATCAGTGAGTGGGGGAGCTATGGCTACACCTTC

d_gene: .
abundance: .
v_gene: TRBV9
j_gene: TRBJ1-2
CDR3aa: CASSVAGSGGYTF
CDR3nt: TGTGCCAGCAGCGTAGCAGGGTCGGGTGGCTACACCTTC

d_gene: TRBD1
abundance: .
v_gene: TRBV7-2
j_gene: TRBJ2-7
CDR3aa: CASSLGAGGPYEQYF
CDR3nt: TGTGCCAGCAGCTTGGGCGCAGGGGGTCCCTACGAGCAGTACTTC

d_gene: .
abundance: .
v_gene: TRBV5-4
j_gene: TRBJ2-3
CDR3aa: CASSLGMGADTQYF
CDR3nt: TGTGCCAGCAGCTTGGGTATGGGCGCAGATACGCAGTATTTT

d_gene: TRBD2
abundance: .
v_gene: TRBV11-1
j_gene: TRBJ2-3
CDR3aa: CASSLASAGGVDTQYF
CDR3nt: TGTGCCAGCAGCTTAGCGTCGGCGGGAGGGGTGGATACGCAGTATTTT